The next 6 T cell receptor beta chains were all read from a single sample in a study of cytomegalovirus exposure and HLA in healthy donors. PCR used 60 Vbeta primers and 13 Jbeta primers. The protocol was immunoSEQ multiplex PCR, while the TCRdb copy is restricted to in-frame clones and leaves out a portion. The repertoire holds some 140,000 clones, with 73% as singletons. The sequenced sample consisted of PBMCs. These receptors all stem from a woman aged 40 to 50 in good health and CMV-seronegative.

The chain couples TRBV5-4 to TRBJ1-3; D gene ambiguous. Germline-derived CDR1 and CDR2 are SGHNT and YYREEE (reference sequence). The CDR3 runs 15 residues. Trimming took 10 bases from V and 0 from J, leaving 17 bases between them. The CDR3 DNA reads as TGTGCCGTTTCAGCGGCGGGCTTCTCTGGAAACACCATATATTTT. It encodes CAVSAAGFSGNTIYF.

The chain recombines TRBV19 with TRBJ2-1; 8 bases agree with TRBD1. Germline CDR1 and CDR2: LNHDA and SQIVND (reference sequence). The CDR3 is made up of 15 amino acids. V lost 6 bases to trimming and J lost 4 bases; unmatched junction nucleotides: 8. CDR3 coding DNA: TGTGCCAGTAGGTTCGGACAGGGCCCTTACAATGAGCAGTTCTTC. Encoded protein: CASRFGQGPYNEQFF. Drawing the rest from reference TRBV19 and TRBJ2-1, the complete variable domain is DGGITQSPKYLFRKEGQNVTLSCEQNLNHDAMYWYRQDPGQGLRLIYYSQIVNDFQKGDIAEGYSVSREKKESFPLTVTSAQKNPTAFYLCASRFGQGPYNEQFFGPGTRLTVL.

This chain links TRBV4-3 with TRBJ1-5; 8 nucleotides match TRBD1. This CDR3 region has 14 residues. Germline CDR1 LGHNA, CDR2 YSLEER. J gave up 5 bases and V 3 bases, and 3 bases lay outside the gene matches. CDR3 nucleotide sequence: TGCGCCAGCAGCCAGGACAGGGCGCATCAGCCCCAGCATTTT. As protein: CASSQDRAHQPQHF.

This clone turned up a few times. The chain has TRBV6-1 and TRBJ1-2, with D maybe TRBD1 (5 bases). The CDR3 runs to 15 residues. Trimming stripped 4 bases from V and 4 bases from J, with 16 bases between. The germline CDR1 and CDR2 sequences are MNHNS and SASEGT. The CDR3 DNA sequence: TGTGCCAGCAGTGCCAGCCCGGGACTTGGCTATGGCTACACCTTC. The encoded protein is CASSASPGLGYGYTF.

The rearrangement uses TRBV4-2 and TRBJ1-6, with TRBD1 as a possible D gene (6 bases). Per the germline V gene, CDR1 is LGHNA and CDR2 is YNFKEQ. Trimming removed 1 base at V and 10 bases at J, with 23 bases between. The CDR3 is made up of 18 amino acids. The DNA of the CDR3 is TGTGCCAGCAGCCAAGTCGGGAGGGGGGAGAAAGTGGGGTCACCCCTCCACTTT. This translates into CASSQVGRGEKVGSPLHF.

This clone came up a few times. The chain links TRBV7-2 to TRBJ1-6; D ambiguous. The CDR3 is made up of 11 amino acids. From germline, CDR1 is SGHTA and CDR2 FQGNSA. Trimming stripped 4 bases from V and 14 bases from J, with 9 bases between. CDR3 coding DNA: TGTGCCAGCAGCTCCCTAGAAACCCTCCACTTT. Encoded protein: CASSSLETLHF.